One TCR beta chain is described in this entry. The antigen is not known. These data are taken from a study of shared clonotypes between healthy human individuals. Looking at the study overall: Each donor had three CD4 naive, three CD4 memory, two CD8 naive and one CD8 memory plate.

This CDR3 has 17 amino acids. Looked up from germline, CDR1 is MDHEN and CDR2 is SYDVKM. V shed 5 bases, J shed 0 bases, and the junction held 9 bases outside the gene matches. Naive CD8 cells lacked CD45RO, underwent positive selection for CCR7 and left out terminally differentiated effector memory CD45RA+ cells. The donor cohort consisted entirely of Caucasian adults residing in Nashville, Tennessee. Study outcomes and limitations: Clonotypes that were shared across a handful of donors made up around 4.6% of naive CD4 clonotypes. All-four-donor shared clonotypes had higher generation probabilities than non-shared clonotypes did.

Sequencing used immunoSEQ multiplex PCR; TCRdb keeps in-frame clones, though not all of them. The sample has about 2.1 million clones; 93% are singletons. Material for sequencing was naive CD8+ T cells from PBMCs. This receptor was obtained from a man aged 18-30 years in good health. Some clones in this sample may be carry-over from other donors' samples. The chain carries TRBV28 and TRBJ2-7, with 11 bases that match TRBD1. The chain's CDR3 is CASSIGTGGPTSYEQYF. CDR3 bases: TGTGCCAGCAGTATTGGGACAGGGGGACCCACCTCCTACGAGCAGTACTTC.